The 22 T cell receptor beta chains below come from one sample, sequenced in a study of T-cell memory formation after mild COVID-19. MiXCR was run by TCRdb on the 5' RACE reads, yielding one entry per CDR3 protein. This table holds about half a million distinct CDR3 sequences, approximately 18% found once. The sequenced material came from PBMCs or a T cell subset sorted from them (not recorded which). All receptors derive from an adult woman who had mild COVID-19 (a few samples of this study predate the infection). Cell type and time point are not known.

Only one count was recorded for this clonotype. This chain joins TRBV4-2 and TRBJ2-5; D unclear. The germline CDR1 and CDR2 sequences are LGHNA and YNFKEQ. The CDR3 consists of 13 residues. With 1 base removed from V and 5 bases from J, the gap between germline ends came to 8 bases. The CDR3 nucleotides are TGTGCCAGCAGCCAAGGCCACCTTGAGACCCAGTACTTC. Its protein is CASSQGHLETQYF.

The chain couples TRBV12-3 or TRBV12-4 to TRBJ2-2, with 7 bases that match TRBD1. CDR3 length equals 17 residues. V lost 5 bases and J lost 1; bases outside the gene matches: 10. The DNA for the CDR3 is TGTGCCAGCAGTCTTAAACAGGGGATTAGGAACACCGGGGAGCTGTTTTTT. It specifies CASSLKQGIRNTGELFF.

The chain links TRBV20-1 to TRBJ2-7, with 7 bases identical to TRBD2. The CDR3 length is 14 residues. CDR1 DFQATT and CDR2 SNEGSKA come from the germline V gene (reference sequence). The V segment lost 0 bases and the J segment 4 bases; nucleotides outside the gene matches: 6. CDR3 sequence: CSARDRASGYEQYF. The CDR3 DNA reads TGCAGTGCTAGAGATAGGGCTAGCGGTTACGAGCAGTACTTC.

This clonotype has a count of ten or more. This chain connects TRBV20-1 to TRBJ2-5; 7 bases match TRBD2. This CDR3 has 13 amino acids. The ends lost 1 base at V and 5 bases at J; junction bases unmatched: 4. Germline assignment: CDR1 DFQATT and CDR2 SNEGSKA (reference sequence). CDR3 sequence (DNA): TGCAGTGCTAGAGGGGGAGGGTTGGAGACCCAGTACTTC. Translating gives CSARGGGLETQYF.

This clonotype appeared a few times. V usage is TRBV7-2 and J usage is TRBJ2-3; tentatively, D is TRBD2 (5 bases). Germline values: CDR1 SGHTA, CDR2 FQGNSA. The ends were cut back, 3 bases at V and 4 bases at J, with 17 bases in the middle. The CDR3 is 16 amino acids. This chain's CDR3 is CASSLDLRASADTQYF. CDR3 sequence (DNA): TGTGCCAGCAGCTTGGACTTGAGGGCAAGCGCAGATACGCAGTATTTT.

This clonotype occurred a few times. This chain links TRBV20-1 with TRBJ2-3; tentative D call: TRBD1 (6 bases). Germline V gives CDR1 DFQATT, CDR2 SNEGSKA (reference sequence). The CDR3 runs 15 residues. Trimming shortened V by 3 bases and J by 0 bases, and 13 bases separated the two germline ends. CDR3 sequence: CSASQTGTSTDTQYF. Here the CDR3 DNA reads TGCAGTGCTAGTCAGACAGGAACTAGCACAGATACGCAGTATTTT.

Written as DNA, the CDR3 is TGTGCCAGCAGCCCCGGACAGTCTTACTATGGCTACACCTTC. This translates into CASSPGQSYYGYTF. The rearrangement uses TRBV12-3 or TRBV12-4 and TRBJ1-2; tentative D call: TRBD1 (6 bases). The CDR3 is 14 residues long. V gave up 6 bases and J gave up 3 bases, with 14 bases separating them.

This sequence joins TRBV12-3 or TRBV12-4 and TRBJ1-4, with D possibly being TRBD1 (5 bases). The CDR3 has 17 amino acids. Trimming shortened V by 0 bases and J by 0 bases, and 11 bases separated the two germline ends. The chain's CDR3 is CASSLARGPATNEKLFF. The DNA for the CDR3 is TGTGCCAGCAGTTTAGCGCGGGGCCCTGCAACTAATGAAAAACTGTTTTTT.

This clonotype was recorded a few times. The genes are TRBV7-6 and TRBJ2-7, with TRBD2 matching over 9 bases. The germline gives CDR1 SGHVS, CDR2 FNYEAQ. V gave up 3 bases and J gave up 2 bases; unmatched junction bases: 14. This CDR3 has 18 amino acids. CDR3 coding DNA: TGTGCCAGCAGCTTCGGTCCTCGCGGGAGGGGGGTCCCCTACGAGCAGTACTTC. As protein: CASSFGPRGRGVPYEQYF.

The genes are TRBV4-3 and TRBJ2-1; 7 bases fit TRBD2. There are 17 residues in the CDR3. Losses at the gene ends were 0 bases for V and 3 bases for J; bases not matched to a gene: 8. Germline V CDR1 and CDR2: LGHNA, YSLEER. CDR3 sequence: CASSQELEREVYNEQFF. CDR3 bases: TGCGCCAGCAGCCAAGAACTGGAACGGGAGGTCTACAATGAGCAGTTCTTC.

This clonotype was detected ten times or more. The chain recombines TRBV30 with TRBJ2-7; D not resolved. Germline values: CDR1 GTSNPN, CDR2 SVGIG (reference sequence). The CDR3 is made up of 12 amino acids. The V and J ends lost 0 bases and 6 bases respectively, with 9 bases between them. The CDR3, as DNA: TGTGCCTGGAGTGTACCCCCCATCGAGCAGTACTTC. It specifies CAWSVPPIEQYF.

The CDR3 sequence is CASSQNTGFRGGELFF. In DNA form, the CDR3 reads TGCGCCAGCAGCCAGAATACAGGGTTTAGGGGCGGGGAGCTGTTTTTT. The chain has TRBV4-1 and TRBJ2-2; D might be TRBD1 (6 bases). In germline, CDR1 is MGHRA, CDR2 YSYEKL. This CDR3 is built from 16 residues. V lost 3 bases to trimming and J lost 7 bases, with 18 bases between them.

This clonotype was detected a few times. V gene TRBV20-1 combines with J gene TRBJ1-2; D gene unclear. V lost 6 bases, J lost 5 bases, and 16 bases lay in between. The CDR3 spans 13 residues. The V gene's germline CDR1 is DFQATT and CDR2 SNEGSKA (reference sequence). In DNA, the CDR3 is TGCAGTGCACCCCGGTCAGCTCCTTATGGCTACACCTTC. This encodes CSAPRSAPYGYTF.

The chain employs TRBV9 and TRBJ1-3, with D perhaps TRBD1 (6 bases). The V and J ends lost 4 bases and 1 base respectively, with 18 bases between them. This CDR3 spans 17 amino acids. Germline V lookup: CDR1 SGDLS, CDR2 YYNGEE. CDR3 nucleotides: TGTGCCAGCAGCTCTCCGACGGGGGGCTCATCTGGAAACACCATATATTTT. It encodes CASSSPTGGSSGNTIYF.

This clonotype was counted a few times. This chain uses TRBV12-3 or TRBV12-4 with TRBJ2-7; TRBD1 is a possible D gene (5 bases). The CDR3 has 12 amino acids. Trimming stripped 5 bases from V and 6 bases from J, with 11 bases between. The DNA for the CDR3 is TGTGCCAGCAGTCTTACGACAGTCGAGCAGTACTTC. Its translation: CASSLTTVEQYF.

This clonotype was recorded a few times. The chain's CDR3 is CASSFQTGGRETQYF. The CDR3 nucleotides read TGTGCCAGCAGTTTCCAAACAGGGGGCAGGGAGACCCAGTACTTC. The J gene is TRBJ2-5, the V gene TRBV6-5, with TRBD1 matching 9 bases. Per germline, CDR1 MNHEY and CDR2 SVGAGI. Losses at the gene ends were 4 bases for V and 5 bases for J; bases not matched to a gene: 8. The CDR3 loop spans 15 amino acids.

The sample holds a few counts of this clonotype. The chain joins TRBV20-1 to TRBJ2-7; maybe TRBD2 (5 bases). The germline V gene encodes CDR1 DFQATT and CDR2 SNEGSKA (reference sequence). The CDR3 length is 13 residues. V dropped 5 bases and J dropped 0 bases, with 11 bases sitting between them. The CDR3 here is CSAETGSSYEQYF. The CDR3, as DNA: TGCAGTGCTGAAACGGGGAGCTCCTACGAGCAGTACTTC.

At least ten counts were recorded for this clonotype. This chain joins TRBV5-1 and TRBJ2-1; a weak D match, TRBD1 (6 bases). CDR3 length: 15 amino acids. Looked up from germline, CDR1 is SGHRS and CDR2 is YFSETQ. Trimming removed 4 bases from V and 5 bases from J, with 16 bases in between. The CDR3 loop reads CASSLQGLGHNEQFF. The CDR3, as DNA: TGCGCCAGCAGCCTCCAGGGGTTAGGACACAATGAGCAGTTCTTC.

The rearrangement links TRBV27 to TRBJ2-7; 7 nucleotides match TRBD1. Germline values: CDR1 MNHEY, CDR2 SMNVEV (reference sequence). The CDR3 has 14 amino acids. V was pared by 5 bases and J by 2 bases, with 6 bases of the junction left unmatched. This CDR3 is CASSPFDRAYEQYF. CDR3 DNA: TGTGCCAGCAGTCCGTTCGACAGGGCCTACGAGCAGTACTTC.

The V gene is TRBV7-6, the J gene TRBJ1-2, with a weak D call TRBD1 (5 bases). V shed 1 base and J shed 3 bases, with 12 bases lying between them. The CDR3 consists of 15 residues. In germline, CDR1 is SGHVS, CDR2 FNYEAQ. The CDR3 nucleotides read TGTGCCAGCAGCTTAGAGGGACCGCAACACTATGGCTACACCTTC. This sequence encodes CASSLEGPQHYGYTF.

CDR3 nucleotides: TGCAGTGCACCCAACAGGGAGACCCAGTACTTC. This sequence encodes CSAPNRETQYF. V usage is TRBV20-1 and J usage is TRBJ2-5, with D possibly TRBD1 on 5 matching bases. The CDR3 is 11 amino acids. Trimming removed 6 bases from V and 5 bases from J, with 10 bases in between. The germline gives CDR1 DFQATT, CDR2 SNEGSKA (reference sequence).

In this sample, this clonotype turned up many times. The CDR3 here is CASSLEGGKADTQYF. CDR3 nucleotides: TGCGCCAGCAGCTTGGAGGGCGGTAAAGCAGATACGCAGTATTTT. V gene TRBV5-1 combines with J gene TRBJ2-3; unclear D gene. The germline V gene encodes CDR1 SGHRS and CDR2 YFSETQ. The CDR3 covers 15 residues. Between the trimmed V and J ends, which lost 0 bases and 4 bases, there was a span of 12 bases.